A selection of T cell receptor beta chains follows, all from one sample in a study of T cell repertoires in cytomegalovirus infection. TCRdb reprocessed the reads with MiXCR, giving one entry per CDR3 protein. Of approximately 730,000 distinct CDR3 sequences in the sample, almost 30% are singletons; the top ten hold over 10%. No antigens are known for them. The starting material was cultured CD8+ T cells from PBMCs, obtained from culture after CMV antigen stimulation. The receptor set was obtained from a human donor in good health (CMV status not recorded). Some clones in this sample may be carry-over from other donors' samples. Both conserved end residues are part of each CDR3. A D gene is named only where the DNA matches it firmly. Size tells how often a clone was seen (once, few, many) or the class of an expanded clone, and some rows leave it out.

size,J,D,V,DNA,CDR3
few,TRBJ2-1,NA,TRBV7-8,TGTGCCAGCAGCCCGAGCAGGCAGGGGAGGTACAATGAGCAGTTCTTC,CASSPSRQGRYNEQFF
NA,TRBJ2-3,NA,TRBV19,TGTGCCAGTAGTCTCCGCCGGGAATGGGATACGCAGTATTTT,CASSLRREWDTQYF
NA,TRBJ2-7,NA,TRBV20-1,TGCAGTGCGCCCGTCAGGGCTGGATCCTACGAGCAGTACTTC,CSAPVRAGSYEQYF
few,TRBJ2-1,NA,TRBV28,TGTGCCAGCAAAGGGGGGGAAAACAATGAGCAGTTCTTC,CASKGGENNEQFF
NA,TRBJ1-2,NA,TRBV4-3,TGCGCCAGCAGCCAAGATCGGGGGGCCTACTATGGCTACACCTTC,CASSQDRGAYYGYTF
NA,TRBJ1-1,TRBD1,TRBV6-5,TGTGCCAGCTGGACAGGGGCCACTGAAGCTTTCTTT,CASWTGATEAFF
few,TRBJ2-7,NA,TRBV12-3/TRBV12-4,TGTGCCAGCAGCCCGAGGCGTACCTACGAGCAGTACTTC,CASSPRRTYEQYF
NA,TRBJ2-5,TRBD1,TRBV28,TGTGCCAGCAGTCCTGGACAATCCAGGGGGGAGACCCAGTACTTC,CASSPGQSRGETQYF
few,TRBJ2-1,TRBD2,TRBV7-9,TGTGCCAGCAGCCCCCCCTTAGCGGGGGATGAGCAGTTCTTC,CASSPPLAGDEQFF
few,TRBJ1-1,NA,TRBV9,TGTGCCAGCAGCCCCCGAAGGGCGGCTTTCTTT,CASSPRRAAFF
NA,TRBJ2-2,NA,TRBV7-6,TGTGCCAGCAGCTTAGCGTACGGGGTCGGTGGGGTCACCGGGGAGCTGTTTTTT,CASSLAYGVGGVTGELFF
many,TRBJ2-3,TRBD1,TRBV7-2,TGTGCCAGCAGCTTAGCGGGACAGGGATCTCTTACGCAGTATTTT,CASSLAGQGSLTQYF
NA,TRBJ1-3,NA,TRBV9,TGTGCCAGCAGCGTAGAAGGCTCTGGAAACACCATATATTTT,CASSVEGSGNTIYF
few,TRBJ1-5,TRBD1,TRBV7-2,TGTGCCAGCAGCTTAGAGAAACAGGGGTGGAATCAGCCCCAGCATTTT,CASSLEKQGWNQPQHF